This T cell receptor beta chain comes out of a study of cytomegalovirus exposure and HLA in healthy donors. The protocol was immunoSEQ multiplex PCR, while the TCRdb copy is restricted to in-frame clones and leaves out a portion. The repertoire holds about 120,000 clones, roughly 89% seen once, with approximately 1.1% in the top ten. V dropped 1 base and J dropped 3; count of bases not matched to a gene: 4. The CDR3 totals 15 residues. Germline V gene lookup returns CDR1 LGHNA and CDR2 YSLEER. The chain has TRBV4-3 and TRBJ2-5, with 8 bases matching TRBD1. Sequenced input: PBMCs. This receptor was obtained from a woman aged 18-29 years in good health and CMV-seronegative. CDR3 sequence reads: CASSQVWTGKETQYF. The CDR3 DNA reads TGCGCCAGCAGCCAAGTCTGGACAGGGAAAGAGACCCAGTACTTC.